This T cell receptor beta chain was documented in a study of blood T cell repertoires in COVID-19. Across the study: Collection of acute and convalescent COVID-19 samples took place in the United States, Italy and Spain. T cells, B-cell-depleted T cells, or PBMCs supplied cDNA or gDNA.

Germline CDR1 SGHRS, CDR2 YFSETQ. V lost 4 bases, J lost 6 bases, and 4 bases stayed unmatched. The CDR3 consists of 14 residues. Per the original data handling: Quantification of nucleated cells was approximated via reference gene primer amplification. Assay: immunoSEQ multiplex PCR; the TCRdb copy retains only in-frame clones and omits some. D and trimming come from the DNA, and the V and J calls and clone size come from that table. This sample has tens of thousands of clones, with 77% found just once. The receptor's source is a human donor in a cohort sampled during active COVID-19. The rearrangement uses TRBV5-1 and TRBJ2-4; 10 bases agree with TRBD1. Input material: peripheral blood. The CDR3 here is CASSVGQGGNIQYF. The CDR3 region has the DNA TGCGCCAGCAGCGTAGGACAGGGGGGAAACATTCAGTACTTC.